This T cell receptor (beta chain) was sequenced during a study of control samples from healthy donors and cancer patients. TCRdb's copy holds only in-frame clones and misses some; the assay was immunoSEQ multiplex PCR. The table has approximately 150,000 clones, 94% seen once; the top ten hold about an eighth. The CDR3 has 16 amino acids. J lost 2 bases, V lost 1 base, and 5 bases had no gene match. CDR1 and CDR2 (germline): LGHDT, YNNKEL (reference sequence). Sequenced input: blood. This clonotype originated in a man aged 35-49 years in good health. The chain employs TRBV3-1 (or the pseudogene TRBV3-2) and TRBJ2-3; 8 nucleotides align to TRBD2. CDR3 protein: CASSQASGGYTDTQYF. The CDR3 bases are TGTGCCAGCAGCCAAGCCAGCGGGGGATACACAGATACGCAGTATTTT.